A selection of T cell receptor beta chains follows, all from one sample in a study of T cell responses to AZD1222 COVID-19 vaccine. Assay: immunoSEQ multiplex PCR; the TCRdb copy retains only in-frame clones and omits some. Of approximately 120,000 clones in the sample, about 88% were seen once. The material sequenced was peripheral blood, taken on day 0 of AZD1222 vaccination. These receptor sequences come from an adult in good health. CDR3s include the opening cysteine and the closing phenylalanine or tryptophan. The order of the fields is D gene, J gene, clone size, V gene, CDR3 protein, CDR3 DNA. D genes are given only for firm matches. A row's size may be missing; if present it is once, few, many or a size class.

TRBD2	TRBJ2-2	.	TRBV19	CASSETSLPGELFF	TGTGCCAGTAGCGAGACTAGCTTGCCCGGGGAGCTGTTTTTT
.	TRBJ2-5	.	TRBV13	CASSPGRAHPQETQYF	TGTGCCAGCAGCCCGGGCCGAGCCCATCCGCAAGAGACCCAGTACTTC
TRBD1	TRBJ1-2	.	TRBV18	CASSPNRGAYGYTF	TGTGCCAGCTCACCCAACAGGGGAGCGTATGGCTACACCTTC
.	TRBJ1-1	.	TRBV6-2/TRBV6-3	CASSYFWGTEAFF	TGTGCCAGCAGTTACTTCTGGGGCACTGAAGCTTTCTTT
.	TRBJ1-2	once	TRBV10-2	CASSESTDTYGYTF	TGCGCCAGCAGTGAGTCGACGGACACCTATGGCTACACCTTC
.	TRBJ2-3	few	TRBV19	CASSIPSGGVDTQYF	TGTGCCAGTAGTATTCCGAGCGGAGGAGTGGATACGCAGTATTTT
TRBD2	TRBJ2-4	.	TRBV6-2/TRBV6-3	CASSSRTSGLAKNIQYF	TGTGCCAGCAGTTCGAGAACTAGCGGGCTAGCCAAAAACATTCAGTACTTC
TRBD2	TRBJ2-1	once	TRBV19	CASRATSGTYNEQFF	TGTGCCAGTAGGGCGACTAGCGGGACCTACAATGAGCAGTTCTTC
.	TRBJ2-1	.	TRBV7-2	CASSLGQGAGEQFF	TGTGCCAGCAGCTTAGGGCAAGGGGCGGGTGAGCAGTTCTTC
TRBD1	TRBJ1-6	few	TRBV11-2	CASSLRGWNSPLHF	TGTGCCAGCAGCCTCAGGGGGTGGAATTCACCCCTCCACTTT
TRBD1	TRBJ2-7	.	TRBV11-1	CASTLTGGYEQYF	TGTGCCAGCACCTTGACAGGGGGCTACGAGCAGTACTTC
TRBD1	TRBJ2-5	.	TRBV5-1	CASSLVGTVQETQYF	TGCGCCAGCAGCTTGGTCGGGACAGTACAAGAGACCCAGTACTTC
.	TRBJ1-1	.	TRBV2	CATSGTNTEAFF	TGTGCCACATCCGGGACTAACACTGAAGCTTTCTTT
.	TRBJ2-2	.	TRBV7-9	CAGSRAGAAGELFF	TGTGCCGGAAGTAGGGCAGGGGCGGCCGGGGAGCTGTTTTTT
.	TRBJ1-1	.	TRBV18	CASSPPGVTEAFF	TGTGCCAGCTCACCACCGGGGGTTACTGAAGCTTTCTTT
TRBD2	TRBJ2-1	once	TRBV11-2	CASSLSAGVYNEQFF	TGTGCCAGCAGCTTAAGTGCGGGAGTATACAATGAGCAGTTCTTC
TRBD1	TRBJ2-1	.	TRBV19	CASSVTGVEYNEQFF	TGTGCCAGTAGTGTCACAGGGGTCGAATACAATGAGCAGTTCTTC
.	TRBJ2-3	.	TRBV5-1	CASSLQALTDTQYF	TGCGCCAGCAGCTTACAGGCTCTCACAGATACGCAGTATTTT
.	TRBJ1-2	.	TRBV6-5	CASREAGSLYGYTF	TGTGCCAGCAGGGAGGCAGGGAGCCTCTATGGCTACACCTTC
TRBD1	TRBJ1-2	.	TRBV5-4	CASSRQGSYGYTF	TGTGCCAGCAGCCGACAGGGTTCCTATGGCTACACCTTC
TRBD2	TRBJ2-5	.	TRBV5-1	CASSLGTSGAQETQYF	TGCGCCAGCAGCTTGGGGACTAGCGGGGCACAAGAGACCCAGTACTTC
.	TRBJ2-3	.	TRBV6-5	CASSYSLFSSTDTQYF	TGTGCCAGCAGTTACTCGTTATTCTCTAGCACAGATACGCAGTATTTT
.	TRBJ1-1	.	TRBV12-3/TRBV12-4	CASSPSDRNEAFF	TGTGCCAGCAGCCCCTCCGACAGAAATGAAGCTTTCTTT
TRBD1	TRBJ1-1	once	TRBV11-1	CASSSYRGPTEAFF	TGTGCCAGCAGCTCCTACAGGGGGCCCACTGAAGCTTTCTTT
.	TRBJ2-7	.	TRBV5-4	CASSLGTVAYEQYF	TGTGCCAGCAGCTTGGGCACAGTGGCCTACGAGCAGTACTTC
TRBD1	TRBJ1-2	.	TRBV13	CASSHPGRGLGYTF	TGTGCCAGCAGCCACCCGGGGAGGGGGCTTGGCTACACCTTC
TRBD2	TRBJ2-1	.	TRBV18	CASSPSGGAYNEQFF	TGTGCCAGCTCACCTAGCGGGGGGGCTTACAATGAGCAGTTCTTC
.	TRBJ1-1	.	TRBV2	CASSEERGDTEAFF	TGTGCCAGCAGTGAAGAAAGGGGCGACACTGAAGCTTTCTTT
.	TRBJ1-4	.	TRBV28	CASRRQFPNEKLFF	TGTGCCAGCAGACGACAGTTCCCTAATGAAAAACTGTTTTTT
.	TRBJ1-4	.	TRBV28	CASIGGLGTLLATNEKLFF	TGTGCCAGCATCGGGGGTTTGGGGACCTTACTCGCAACTAATGAAAAACTGTTTTTT
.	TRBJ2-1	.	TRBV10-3	CAISDPGSSYNEQFF	TGTGCCATCAGTGACCCGGGGAGCTCCTACAATGAGCAGTTCTTC
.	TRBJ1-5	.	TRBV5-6	CASSLAAGVDGQPQHF	TGTGCCAGCAGCTTGGCGGCAGGGGTGGACGGTCAGCCCCAGCATTTT
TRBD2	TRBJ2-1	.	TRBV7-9	CASREGRGSYNEQFF	TGTGCCAGCAGGGAGGGGAGGGGCTCCTACAATGAGCAGTTCTTC
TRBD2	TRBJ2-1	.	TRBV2	CASSVSGGNNEQFF	TGTGCCAGCAGCGTTAGCGGGGGTAACAATGAGCAGTTCTTC
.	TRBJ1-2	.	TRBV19	CASSIGGRFYGYTF	TGTGCCAGTAGTATAGGCGGCAGATTCTATGGCTACACCTTC
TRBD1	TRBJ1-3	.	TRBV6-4	CASSGTTGASSGNTIYF	TGTGCCAGCAGCGGGACCACAGGGGCCAGCTCTGGAAACACCATATATTTT
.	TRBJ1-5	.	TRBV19	CASSGGDNQPQHF	TGTGCCAGTAGTGGGGGAGATAATCAGCCCCAGCATTTT
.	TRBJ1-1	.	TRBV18	CASSFAANTEAFF	TGTGCCAGCTCATTTGCAGCGAACACTGAAGCTTTCTTT
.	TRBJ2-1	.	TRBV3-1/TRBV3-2	CASSQGSGFDEQFF	TGTGCCAGCAGCCAAGGTTCAGGGTTTGATGAGCAGTTCTTC
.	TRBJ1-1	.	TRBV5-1	CASSLQTNTEAFF	TGCGCCAGCAGCTTACAGACGAACACTGAAGCTTTCTTT
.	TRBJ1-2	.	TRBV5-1	CASSTDSFYGYTF	TGCGCCAGCAGCACGGACAGCTTCTATGGCTACACCTTC
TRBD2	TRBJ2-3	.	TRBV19	CASSMGRGGTDTQYF	TGTGCCAGTAGTATGGGGCGGGGGGGCACAGATACGCAGTATTTT
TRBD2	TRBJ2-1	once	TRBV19	CASSLLAGGPPNEQFF	TGTGCCAGTAGTCTATTAGCGGGAGGGCCCCCCAATGAGCAGTTCTTC
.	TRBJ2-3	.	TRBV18	CASSPLGGGDTDTQYF	TGTGCCAGCTCACCCCTAGGGGGGGGAGACACAGATACGCAGTATTTT
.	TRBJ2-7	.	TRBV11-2	CASSLVTGPNEQYF	TGTGCCAGCAGCTTAGTTACAGGTCCCAACGAGCAGTACTTC
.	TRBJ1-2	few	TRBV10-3	CAIRRADYGYTF	TGTGCCATCAGGCGGGCGGACTATGGCTACACCTTC
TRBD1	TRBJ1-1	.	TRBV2	CASRGQGSYTEAFF	TGTGCCAGCAGAGGACAGGGGTCATATACTGAAGCTTTCTTT
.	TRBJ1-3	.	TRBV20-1	CSASEESGNTIYF	TGCAGTGCTAGTGAGGAAAGTGGAAACACCATATATTTT
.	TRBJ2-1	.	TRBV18	CASSMGPLNEQFF	TGTGCCAGCTCAATGGGACCACTTAATGAGCAGTTCTTC
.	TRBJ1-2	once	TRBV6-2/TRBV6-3	CASSYPRTNYGYTF	TGTGCCAGCAGTTACCCCAGGACAAACTATGGCTACACCTTC
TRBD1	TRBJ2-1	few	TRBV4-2	CASSQRTGGYNEQFF	TGTGCCAGCAGCCAACGGACAGGGGGCTACAATGAGCAGTTCTTC
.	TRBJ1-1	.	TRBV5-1	CASRRNTEAFF	TGCGCCAGTCGGCGAAACACTGAAGCTTTCTTT
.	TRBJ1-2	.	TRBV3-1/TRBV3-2	CASSLGIRGYTF	TGTGCCAGCAGCCTCGGCATCCGAGGCTACACCTTC
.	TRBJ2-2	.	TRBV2	CASSEVWSGELFF	TGTGCCAGCAGTGAAGTGTGGTCCGGGGAGCTGTTTTTT